This T cell receptor (beta chain) was recovered during a study of OX40 agonist ivuxolimab in advanced cancers. Study background: The diagnoses of dose-escalation patients were hepatocellular carcinoma, melanoma, renal cell or head and neck cancer.

Trimming removed 5 bases from V and 5 bases from J, with 18 bases in between. This CDR3 contains 15 residues. Per germline, CDR1 SGHVS and CDR2 FQNEAQ. With autoimmune disease history or systemic immunosuppression, patients were excluded. Sequenced by immunoSEQ multiplex PCR; TCRdb stores in-frame clones only, minus some. The sample records under 20,000 clones, about four fifths being singletons. The material was CD4+ or CD8+ T cells sorted from blood, obtained in a trial of the OX40 agonist ivuxolimab. The chain uses TRBV7-8 and TRBJ1-1; weak D call: TRBD1 (5 bases). This clonotype was sampled from an adult with an advanced solid tumor such as melanoma, head and neck, liver or kidney cancer. The CDR3 loop reads CASSQRDGWGTEAFF. The CDR3 DNA follows: TGTGCCAGCAGCCAGAGGGACGGGTGGGGGACTGAAGCTTTCTTT.